This entry describes one T cell receptor beta chain. Its antigen is currently unknown. A single heparinised blood sample, averaging roughly 0.11 L, was obtained per donor. CD4+ naive, central memory, regulatory and stem cell-like memory cells were sorted via CD45RO/CCR7/CD25/CD127/CD95/CD27. The CDR3 is 12 residues long. Between the trimmed V and J ends, which lost 8 bases and 4 bases, there was a span of 11 bases. Germline CDR1 LNHDA, CDR2 SQIVND (reference sequence). Reverse transcribing all isolated RNA meant expressed TCRB transcripts were sequenced. Sequenced by immunoSEQ multiplex PCR; TCRdb stores in-frame clones only, minus some. This sample has tens of thousands of clones; roughly 41% occur once, and the top ten carry more than 1.4%. This record belongs to a study of beta chain features in type 1 diabetes. Notes on the study in general: Individuals with type 1 diabetes displayed fewer insertions and more deletions at VDJ junctions. In all four CD4+ subsets, TCRB CDR3 length was significantly, moderately reduced in type 1 diabetes.

The sequence derives from a man aged 30 to 39 with type 1 diabetes. Material for sequencing was Tregs from blood. This chain connects TRBV19 to TRBJ1-2; D might be TRBD1 (5 bases). CDR3 DNA sequence: TGTGCCAGTGGAACAGGCAGCTATGGCTACACCTTC. Amino acids: CASGTGSYGYTF.